This is a list of T cell receptor beta chains from one sample in a study of patients and donors after allogeneic stem cell transplantation. TCRdb recomputed calls from the RT-PCR reads with MiXCR, one row per CDR3 protein. The table includes 410,000 or so distinct CDR3 sequences, approximately 16% detected once. Sequencing was carried out using blood, either unsorted or a sorted T cell fraction (not recorded which). The receptors were sampled from a human donor who was either an allogeneic HSCT recipient or a stem cell or donor lymphocyte infusion donor (not recorded which). It is not recorded whose cells these are; they may come from a transplant donor. Both conserved end residues are part of each CDR3. The order of the fields is V gene, D gene, clone size, J gene, CDR3 protein, CDR3 DNA. The D gene is left open where the match is weak. Only some rows state a clone size, as once, few, many or a class for expanded clones.

v_call: TRBV5-1
d_call: NA
clone_size: NA
j_call: TRBJ2-3
cdr3_aa: CASSLSLADTQYF
cdr3_nt: TGCGCCAGCAGCCTCAGCCTAGCAGATACGCAGTATTTT

v_call: TRBV27
d_call: TRBD2
clone_size: NA
j_call: TRBJ2-1
cdr3_aa: CASSRTSASYNEQFF
cdr3_nt: TGTGCCAGCAGTCGGACTAGCGCTTCCTACAATGAGCAGTTCTTC

v_call: TRBV29-1
d_call: NA
clone_size: NA
j_call: TRBJ2-7
cdr3_aa: CSVGTATGGEQYF
cdr3_nt: TGCAGCGTTGGGACAGCCACGGGGGGAGAGCAGTACTTC

v_call: TRBV7-9
d_call: NA
clone_size: few
j_call: TRBJ2-1
cdr3_aa: CASSSNRSPRNEQFF
cdr3_nt: TGTGCCAGCAGCTCGAACCGGTCCCCAAGGAATGAGCAGTTCTTC

v_call: TRBV20-1
d_call: NA
clone_size: NA
j_call: TRBJ2-3
cdr3_aa: CSARDLVGASTDTQYF
cdr3_nt: TGCAGTGCTAGAGATTTGGTGGGGGCTAGCACAGATACGCAGTATTTT

v_call: TRBV3-1
d_call: TRBD2
clone_size: NA
j_call: TRBJ2-5
cdr3_aa: CASISNKRGGIETQYF
cdr3_nt: TGTGCCAGCATAAGCAATAAGCGGGGGGGCATAGAGACCCAGTACTTC

v_call: TRBV9
d_call: NA
clone_size: NA
j_call: TRBJ2-2
cdr3_aa: CASRGIGELFF
cdr3_nt: TGTGCCAGCAGAGGGATCGGGGAGCTGTTTTTT

v_call: TRBV5-1
d_call: NA
clone_size: few
j_call: TRBJ1-3
cdr3_aa: CASSIGLFGNTIYF
cdr3_nt: TGCGCCAGCAGCATAGGACTATTTGGAAACACCATATATTTT

v_call: TRBV6-1
d_call: TRBD2
clone_size: NA
j_call: TRBJ2-3
cdr3_aa: CASTRGTSGRSGDTQYF
cdr3_nt: TGTGCCAGCACCAGGGGGACTAGCGGGAGATCGGGGGATACGCAGTATTTT

v_call: TRBV27
d_call: TRBD1
clone_size: NA
j_call: TRBJ2-7
cdr3_aa: CASRAHRDRGPQQYF
cdr3_nt: TGTGCCAGCAGAGCCCACCGGGACAGGGGGCCCCAGCAGTACTTC

v_call: TRBV20-1
d_call: NA
clone_size: few
j_call: TRBJ1-4
cdr3_aa: CSAYPGQGIEKLFF
cdr3_nt: TGCAGTGCCTATCCGGGGCAGGGGATTGAAAAACTGTTTTTT

v_call: TRBV20-1
d_call: TRBD1
clone_size: few
j_call: TRBJ2-3
cdr3_aa: CSALLPGQLTDTQYF
cdr3_nt: TGCAGTGCCCTTCTCCCGGGACAGCTCACAGATACGCAGTATTTT

v_call: TRBV20-1
d_call: TRBD1
clone_size: NA
j_call: TRBJ1-5
cdr3_aa: CSASLRDSSNQPQHF
cdr3_nt: TGCAGTGCTAGCCTCCGGGACAGTTCCAATCAGCCCCAGCATTTT

v_call: TRBV5-1
d_call: NA
clone_size: few
j_call: TRBJ2-4
cdr3_aa: CASSLQGYENIQYF
cdr3_nt: TGCGCCAGCAGCTTACAGGGATATGAAAACATTCAGTACTTC

v_call: TRBV29-1
d_call: NA
clone_size: NA
j_call: TRBJ2-1
cdr3_aa: CSVRIQPAGVHEQFF
cdr3_nt: TGCAGCGTTCGCATACAACCGGCCGGGGTCCATGAGCAGTTCTTC

v_call: TRBV9
d_call: TRBD2
clone_size: NA
j_call: TRBJ2-1
cdr3_aa: CASSVLAGHEQFF
cdr3_nt: TGTGCCAGCAGCGTACTAGCGGGCCATGAGCAGTTCTTC

v_call: TRBV27
d_call: TRBD1
clone_size: NA
j_call: TRBJ2-5
cdr3_aa: CASSLLGRQGAKTQYF
cdr3_nt: TGTGCCAGCAGTTTGTTGGGGCGACAGGGGGCAAAGACCCAGTACTTC

v_call: TRBV7-9
d_call: NA
clone_size: NA
j_call: TRBJ1-4
cdr3_aa: CASSLEDFATNEKLFF
cdr3_nt: TGTGCCAGCAGCTTAGAGGACTTCGCAACTAATGAAAAACTGTTTTTT

v_call: TRBV7-2
d_call: TRBD2
clone_size: NA
j_call: TRBJ2-5
cdr3_aa: CASSRGLAEWVAAQYF
cdr3_nt: TGTGCCAGCAGCCGCGGACTAGCGGAGTGGGTGGCGGCCCAGTACTTC

v_call: TRBV7-2
d_call: TRBD1
clone_size: NA
j_call: TRBJ1-1
cdr3_aa: CASSIRTGVNTEAFF
cdr3_nt: TGTGCCAGCAGCATACGGACAGGAGTGAACACTGAAGCTTTCTTT

v_call: TRBV4-2
d_call: TRBD2
clone_size: few
j_call: TRBJ2-7
cdr3_aa: CASRTSGVPYEQYF
cdr3_nt: TGTGCCAGCCGGACTAGCGGGGTACCCTACGAGCAGTACTTC

v_call: TRBV7-6
d_call: NA
clone_size: many
j_call: TRBJ1-1
cdr3_aa: CASSPELALNTEAFF
cdr3_nt: TGTGCCAGCAGCCCAGAGCTAGCGCTGAACACTGAAGCTTTCTTT

v_call: TRBV9
d_call: NA
clone_size: NA
j_call: TRBJ2-3
cdr3_aa: CASSGTQGGIDTQYF
cdr3_nt: TGTGCCAGCAGCGGAACCCAAGGGGGGATAGATACGCAGTATTTT

v_call: TRBV5-1
d_call: NA
clone_size: many
j_call: TRBJ1-5
cdr3_aa: CASSLEGGNQPQHF
cdr3_nt: TGCGCCAGCAGCTTGGAAGGAGGGAATCAGCCCCAGCATTTT

v_call: TRBV5-1
d_call: NA
clone_size: NA
j_call: TRBJ1-1
cdr3_aa: CASTGLAGTIEGTEAFF
cdr3_nt: TGCGCCAGCACCGGTTTGGCCGGTACAATCGAGGGCACTGAAGCTTTCTTT

v_call: TRBV20-1
d_call: NA
clone_size: NA
j_call: TRBJ2-7
cdr3_aa: CSAPSLSLVGAYEQYF
cdr3_nt: TGCAGTGCCCCATCCCTCAGCCTCGTGGGAGCCTACGAGCAGTACTTC

v_call: TRBV18
d_call: NA
clone_size: NA
j_call: TRBJ2-2
cdr3_aa: CASSPTKTGSNTGELFF
cdr3_nt: TGTGCCAGCTCACCTACTAAAACGGGGTCGAACACCGGGGAGCTGTTTTTT

v_call: TRBV12-3/TRBV12-4
d_call: NA
clone_size: NA
j_call: TRBJ2-7
cdr3_aa: CASSLADSFYYEQYF
cdr3_nt: TGTGCCAGCAGTTTAGCGGACAGCTTCTACTACGAGCAGTACTTC

v_call: TRBV6-5
d_call: NA
clone_size: few
j_call: TRBJ1-3
cdr3_aa: CASSYNIGNTIYF
cdr3_nt: TGTGCCAGCAGTTACAATATCGGAAACACCATATATTTT

v_call: TRBV3-1
d_call: NA
clone_size: NA
j_call: TRBJ2-3
cdr3_aa: CASSTRTDTQYF
cdr3_nt: TGTGCCAGCAGCACTCGCACAGATACGCAGTATTTT

v_call: TRBV10-3
d_call: NA
clone_size: few
j_call: TRBJ1-4
cdr3_aa: CAISEGRTLGEKLFF
cdr3_nt: TGTGCCATCAGTGAAGGCAGGACACTGGGTGAAAAACTGTTTTTT

v_call: TRBV12-3/TRBV12-4
d_call: TRBD2
clone_size: many
j_call: TRBJ2-3
cdr3_aa: CASTFSGGTDTQYF
cdr3_nt: TGTGCCAGCACCTTTAGCGGGGGCACAGATACGCAGTATTTT

v_call: TRBV18
d_call: NA
clone_size: many
j_call: TRBJ2-5
cdr3_aa: CASSPPYSGIETQYF
cdr3_nt: TGTGCCAGCTCACCACCTTACAGCGGAATAGAGACCCAGTACTTC

v_call: TRBV2
d_call: NA
clone_size: NA
j_call: TRBJ1-1
cdr3_aa: CASSIQGLGTEAFF
cdr3_nt: TGTGCCAGCAGCATACAGGGTCTGGGCACTGAAGCTTTCTTT

v_call: TRBV7-6
d_call: NA
clone_size: NA
j_call: TRBJ1-2
cdr3_aa: CASSRGYGYYGYTF
cdr3_nt: TGTGCCAGCAGCCGGGGATACGGATACTATGGCTACACCTTC

v_call: TRBV30
d_call: NA
clone_size: NA
j_call: TRBJ1-1
cdr3_aa: CAWESGTNTEAFF
cdr3_nt: TGTGCCTGGGAGAGCGGGACGAACACTGAAGCTTTCTTT

v_call: TRBV20-1
d_call: TRBD2
clone_size: NA
j_call: TRBJ2-1
cdr3_aa: CSAVGLAENEQFF
cdr3_nt: TGCAGTGCTGTCGGACTAGCGGAGAATGAGCAGTTCTTC

v_call: TRBV7-9
d_call: NA
clone_size: NA
j_call: TRBJ1-1
cdr3_aa: CATWAGVHEAFF
cdr3_nt: TGTGCCACATGGGCCGGGGTACATGAAGCTTTCTTT

v_call: TRBV12-3/TRBV12-4
d_call: NA
clone_size: NA
j_call: TRBJ1-6
cdr3_aa: CASSKYPGLPSPLHF
cdr3_nt: TGTGCCAGCAGTAAATATCCGGGCCTACCTTCACCCCTCCACTTT

v_call: TRBV5-1
d_call: TRBD2
clone_size: few
j_call: TRBJ2-2
cdr3_aa: CASSLGGRGNTGELFF
cdr3_nt: TGCGCCAGCAGCTTGGGCGGGAGAGGGAACACCGGGGAGCTGTTTTTT

v_call: TRBV4-3
d_call: TRBD2
clone_size: few
j_call: TRBJ2-1
cdr3_aa: CARALGLAHNEQFF
cdr3_nt: TGCGCCAGAGCCCTTGGACTAGCCCACAATGAGCAGTTCTTC

v_call: TRBV6-5
d_call: NA
clone_size: few
j_call: TRBJ1-2
cdr3_aa: CASSYSQGANYGYTF
cdr3_nt: TGTGCCAGCAGTTATAGTCAGGGAGCGAACTATGGCTACACCTTC

v_call: TRBV6-5
d_call: TRBD1
clone_size: few
j_call: TRBJ2-1
cdr3_aa: CASSSPGQGVNEQFF
cdr3_nt: TGTGCCAGCAGTTCTCCGGGACAGGGGGTCAATGAGCAGTTCTTC

v_call: TRBV3-1
d_call: NA
clone_size: few
j_call: TRBJ2-1
cdr3_aa: CASSQVPLIPYNEQFF
cdr3_nt: TGTGCCAGCAGCCAAGTCCCCTTAATCCCCTACAATGAGCAGTTCTTC

v_call: TRBV5-6
d_call: NA
clone_size: many
j_call: TRBJ2-3
cdr3_aa: CASSSYTDTQYF
cdr3_nt: TGTGCCAGCAGCTCCTACACAGATACGCAGTATTTT

v_call: TRBV11-3
d_call: TRBD2
clone_size: few
j_call: TRBJ2-1
cdr3_aa: CASSLTSGGALDEQFF
cdr3_nt: TGTGCCAGCAGCTTGACTAGCGGGGGGGCTCTGGATGAGCAGTTCTTC

v_call: TRBV5-1
d_call: NA
clone_size: many
j_call: TRBJ2-2
cdr3_aa: CASSTATGNTGELFF
cdr3_nt: TGCGCCAGCAGCACCGCGACAGGCAACACCGGGGAGCTGTTTTTT

v_call: TRBV7-2
d_call: NA
clone_size: many
j_call: TRBJ2-5
cdr3_aa: CASRRGRETQYF
cdr3_nt: TGTGCCAGCAGAAGGGGCCGGGAGACCCAGTACTTC

v_call: TRBV25-1
d_call: TRBD2
clone_size: few
j_call: TRBJ2-7
cdr3_aa: CASQRNGGRAGGEQYF
cdr3_nt: TGTGCCAGCCAGAGAAATGGCGGGAGGGCCGGCGGCGAGCAGTACTTC

v_call: TRBV11-2
d_call: TRBD2
clone_size: NA
j_call: TRBJ2-1
cdr3_aa: CASSRISGRAEFF
cdr3_nt: TGTGCCAGCAGCCGAATTAGCGGGAGGGCCGAGTTCTTC

v_call: TRBV24-1
d_call: TRBD2
clone_size: NA
j_call: TRBJ2-2
cdr3_aa: CATMGTSGRSDTGELFF
cdr3_nt: TGTGCCACCATGGGGACTAGCGGGAGATCAGACACCGGGGAGCTGTTTTTT

v_call: TRBV6-2/TRBV6-3
d_call: NA
clone_size: NA
j_call: TRBJ2-2
cdr3_aa: CASSHRRGLENTGELFF
cdr3_nt: TGTGCCAGCAGCCACCGGCGGGGGCTGGAGAACACCGGGGAGCTGTTTTTT

v_call: TRBV20-1
d_call: NA
clone_size: NA
j_call: TRBJ2-4
cdr3_aa: CSARVGGRIQYF
cdr3_nt: TGCAGTGCTAGAGTTGGCGGACGCATTCAGTACTTC

v_call: TRBV5-5
d_call: NA
clone_size: many
j_call: TRBJ2-7
cdr3_aa: CASPGELNF
cdr3_nt: TGTGCCAGCCCCGGGGAGTTGAACTTC

v_call: TRBV3-1
d_call: NA
clone_size: NA
j_call: TRBJ2-1
cdr3_aa: CASTYEGEQFF
cdr3_nt: TGTGCCAGCACCTACGAGGGGGAGCAGTTCTTC

v_call: TRBV27
d_call: NA
clone_size: few
j_call: TRBJ1-1
cdr3_aa: CASRSSYRDTEAFF
cdr3_nt: TGTGCCAGCAGAAGTTCCTACAGGGACACTGAAGCTTTCTTT

v_call: TRBV7-9
d_call: TRBD2
clone_size: NA
j_call: TRBJ2-1
cdr3_aa: CASSLLAGGGGNEQFF
cdr3_nt: TGTGCCAGCAGCTTACTAGCGGGAGGTGGGGGGAATGAGCAGTTCTTC

v_call: TRBV20-1
d_call: NA
clone_size: NA
j_call: TRBJ1-5
cdr3_aa: CSARKQGVGNQPQHF
cdr3_nt: TGCAGTGCTAGAAAGCAGGGCGTTGGCAATCAGCCCCAGCATTTT

v_call: TRBV2
d_call: TRBD1
clone_size: NA
j_call: TRBJ1-5
cdr3_aa: CASSESGTGNRYNQPQHF
cdr3_nt: TGTGCCAGCAGTGAATCAGGGACAGGGAACCGATACAATCAGCCCCAGCATTTT

v_call: TRBV12-3/TRBV12-4
d_call: NA
clone_size: many
j_call: TRBJ1-1
cdr3_aa: CASSWGWNTEAFF
cdr3_nt: TGTGCCAGCAGTTGGGGATGGAACACTGAAGCTTTCTTT